The 10 T cell receptor beta chains given below trace back to one sample, sequenced in a study of cytomegalovirus exposure and HLA in healthy donors. PCR employed 60 Vbeta and 13 Jbeta primers. TCRdb's copy holds only in-frame clones and misses some; the assay was immunoSEQ multiplex PCR. This sample has some 150,000 clones, with roughly 80% found just once. Input material: PBMCs. These receptors all come from a man aged 25-45 years in good health and CMV-seropositive.

This chain connects TRBV2 to TRBJ2-1; D possibly corresponds to TRBD2 (6 bases). V was clipped by 2 bases and J by 4 bases, with 9 bases between them. Germline V lookup: CDR1 SNHLY, CDR2 FYNNEI. The CDR3 is 14 amino acids. The CDR3 DNA is TGTGCCAGCAGTGAAACGCGGGGATACAATGAGCAGTTCTTC. Its translation: CASSETRGYNEQFF.

V gene TRBV2 combines with J gene TRBJ2-2; 8 nucleotides agree with TRBD2. The length of the CDR3 is 14 residues. V shed 5 bases, J shed 5 bases, and the junction held 4 bases outside the gene matches. Germline lookup yields CDR1 SNHLY and CDR2 FYNNEI. The CDR3 spells CASSPGGETGELFF. The CDR3 bases are TGTGCCAGCAGTCCCGGGGGGGAAACCGGGGAGCTGTTTTTT.

This chain links TRBV7-9 with TRBJ1-1; TRBD1 matches 9 bases. The CDR3 spans 15 residues. CDR1 SEHNR and CDR2 FQNEAQ come from the germline V gene (reference sequence). After removal of 5 bases from V and 0 bases from J, the junction contained 4 bases not matched to a gene. This CDR3 is CASSGNRGLNTEAFF. The CDR3 DNA is TGTGCCAGCAGCGGAAACAGGGGGCTGAACACTGAAGCTTTCTTT.

This clone was recorded a few times. The gene calls are TRBV6-1 and TRBJ2-1, with 9 nucleotides matching TRBD1. J lost 8 bases, V lost 2 bases, and 4 bases had no gene match. This CDR3 has 14 amino acids. From germline, CDR1 is MNHNS and CDR2 SASEGT. The CDR3 nucleotides read TGTGCCAGCAGTGAAACAGGGGGCATCGATGAGCAGTTCTTC. It is translated as CASSETGGIDEQFF.

The chain couples TRBV15 to TRBJ2-5; no clear D gene. Germline CDR1 is LNHNV and CDR2 is YYDKDF (reference sequence). The CDR3 loop spans 14 amino acids. V lost 1 base and J lost 4, with 10 bases in between. This chain's CDR3 is CATSRVGRPETQYF. The CDR3 DNA sequence: TGTGCCACCAGCAGAGTGGGCCGCCCAGAGACCCAGTACTTC.

Regarding this clone: This specimen includes other DNA sequences encoding the same CDR3. V and J are TRBV25-1 and TRBJ1-1; TRBD1 is a possible D gene (6 bases). This CDR3 is built from 13 residues. Trimming left V 2 bases short and J 6 bases short, with 10 bases between. Germline V lookup: CDR1 MGHDK, CDR2 SYGVNS. Here the CDR3 reads CASSETGLAEAFF. CDR3 in DNA: TGTGCCAGCAGTGAAACAGGGTTAGCTGAAGCTTTCTTT.

The chain recombines TRBV5-1 with TRBJ2-7; D remains unclear. Germline CDR1 and CDR2: SGHRS and YFSETQ. CDR3 size: 14 residues. The V end lost 4 bases, the J end lost 0 bases, and 11 bases lay between the germline ends. The chain's CDR3 is CASSLTHYSYEQYF. The CDR3 DNA is TGCGCCAGCAGCCTGACACATTACTCCTACGAGCAGTACTTC.

V usage is TRBV4-3 and J usage is TRBJ2-5; 14 bases are shared with TRBD2. CDR3 length: 18 residues. In germline, CDR1 is LGHNA, CDR2 YSLEER. The J segment lost 5 bases and the V segment lost 3 bases, leaving 11 bases of the junction unmatched. In nucleotides, the CDR3 is TGCGCCAGCAGCCAGCAGACTAGCGGGGGGGCCGTCGTGGAGACCCAGTACTTC. Its protein product is CASSQQTSGGAVVETQYF.

The V and J genes are TRBV7-9 and TRBJ2-7, with D perhaps TRBD2 (5 bases). Deletions cut 7 bases from V and 2 bases from J, with 12 bases between. Germline lookup yields CDR1 SEHNR and CDR2 FQNEAQ (reference sequence). This CDR3 is 13 amino acids long. The CDR3 DNA sequence: TGTGCCAGCACCAGGACGGAGGCCTACGAGCAGTACTTC. It is translated as CASTRTEAYEQYF. The variable domain in full, completed from reference TRBV7-9 and TRBJ2-7, reads DTGVSQNPRHKITKRGQNVTFRCDPISEHNRLYWYRQTLGQGPEFLTYFQNEAQLEKSRLLSDRFSAERPKGSFSTLEIQRTEQGDSAMYLCASTRTEAYEQYFGPGTRLTVT.

The CDR3 here is CASSVDGGGAPDTQYF. In nucleotides, the CDR3 is TGTGCCAGCAGCGTAGACGGCGGGGGGGCCCCAGATACGCAGTATTTT. This sequence joins TRBV9 and TRBJ2-3; 9 bases map to TRBD2. The V segment lost 0 bases and the J segment 4 bases; nucleotides outside the gene matches: 6. The germline V gene encodes CDR1 SGDLS and CDR2 YYNGEE. CDR3 length equals 16 residues.